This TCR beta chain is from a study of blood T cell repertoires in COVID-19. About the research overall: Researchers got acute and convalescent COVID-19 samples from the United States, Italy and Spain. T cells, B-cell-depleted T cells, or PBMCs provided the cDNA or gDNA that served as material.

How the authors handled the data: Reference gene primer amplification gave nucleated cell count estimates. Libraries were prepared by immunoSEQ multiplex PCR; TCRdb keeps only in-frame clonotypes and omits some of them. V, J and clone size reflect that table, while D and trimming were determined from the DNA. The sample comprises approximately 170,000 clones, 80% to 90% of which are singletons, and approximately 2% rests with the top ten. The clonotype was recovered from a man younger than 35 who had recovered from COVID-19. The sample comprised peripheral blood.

The CDR3 nucleotides read TGTGCCAGCAGCCCCGTCAGCGGGGAGACCCAGTACTTC. It codes for CASSPVSGETQYF. The chain combines TRBV3-1 (or the pseudogene TRBV3-2) with TRBJ2-5, with D maybe TRBD2 (6 bases). CDR3 size: 13 residues. V gave up 4 bases and J gave up 5 bases, with 11 bases separating them. Germline V gives CDR1 LGHDT, CDR2 YNNKEL (reference sequence).